This T cell receptor beta chain appears in the sequencing data of a study of cytomegalovirus exposure and HLA in healthy donors. The PCR was carried out with 60 Vbeta primers and 13 Jbeta primers. Produced via immunoSEQ multiplex PCR; TCRdb's table is partial and in-frame only. This sample yields 150,000 to 170,000 clones, of which about 74% are seen a single time; approximately 4% belongs to the top ten. Germline loops: CDR1 ENHRY, CDR2 SYGVKD. The V gene lost 0 bases and the J gene lost 3 bases, with 3 bases spanning the gap. The CDR3 is made up of 12 amino acids. This sequence originates from a woman aged 40-49 years in good health and CMV-seronegative. The sequenced sample was PBMCs. The chain has TRBV10-3 and TRBJ2-7; no clear D gene. The CDR3 here is CAISESLYEQYF. As DNA, the CDR3 is TGTGCCATCAGTGAGTCCCTCTACGAGCAGTACTTC.